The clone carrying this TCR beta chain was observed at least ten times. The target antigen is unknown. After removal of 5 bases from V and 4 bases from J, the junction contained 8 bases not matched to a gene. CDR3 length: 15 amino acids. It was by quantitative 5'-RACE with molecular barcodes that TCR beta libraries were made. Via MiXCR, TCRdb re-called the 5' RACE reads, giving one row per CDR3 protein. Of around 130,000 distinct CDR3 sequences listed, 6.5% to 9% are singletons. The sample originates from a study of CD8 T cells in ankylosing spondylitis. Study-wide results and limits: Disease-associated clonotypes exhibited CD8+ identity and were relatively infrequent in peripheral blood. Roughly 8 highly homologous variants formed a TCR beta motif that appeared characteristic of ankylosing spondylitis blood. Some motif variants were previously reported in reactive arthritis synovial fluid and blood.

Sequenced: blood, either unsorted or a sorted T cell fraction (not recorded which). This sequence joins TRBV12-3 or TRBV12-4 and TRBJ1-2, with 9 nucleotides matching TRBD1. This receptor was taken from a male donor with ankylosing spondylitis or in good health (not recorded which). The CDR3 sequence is CASSLQGALAYGYTF. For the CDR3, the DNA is TGTGCCAGCAGTCTACAGGGGGCACTCGCCTATGGCTACACCTTC.